The 10 T cell receptor beta chains listed next were all sequenced from one sample in a study of CD8+ T cells in alopecia areata. Extraction and reverse transcription of RNA yielded cDNA as the sequencing template. Clones were read by immunoSEQ multiplex PCR, and TCRdb kept only the in-frame ones, dropping some. The sample shows 140,000 or so clones, about 47% of them seen only once. The specimen comprised CD4+ T cells sorted from blood, sampled at week 0. These receptors originate from a human donor with alopecia areata.

In its sample, this clone was seen a few times. This rearrangement joins TRBV29-1 to TRBJ1-2; D possibly corresponds to TRBD1 (5 bases). CDR3 length equals 15 residues. CDR1 is SQVTM and CDR2 is ANQGSEA in the germline V gene. Trimming stripped 2 bases from V and 8 bases from J, with 21 bases between. Here the CDR3 DNA reads TGCAGCGTTGAAATGCCTGGGACTTCACCGAGGGGCTACACCTTC. Its protein is CSVEMPGTSPRGYTF. The complete variable domain, with remaining parts taken from reference TRBV29-1 and TRBJ1-2, reads SAVISQKPSRDICQRGTSLTIQCQVDSQVTMMFWYRQQPGQSLTLIATANQGSEATYESGFVIDKFPISRPNLTFSTLTVSNMSPEDSSIYLCSVEMPGTSPRGYTFGSGTRLTVV.

CDR3 in DNA: TGCAGCGGGGGCACGGTCCACAAGTCAGAGACCCAGTACTTC. Protein: CSGGTVHKSETQYF. The chain couples TRBV29-1 to TRBJ2-5; perhaps TRBD1 as D (5 bases). This CDR3 comprises 14 residues. The V end was cut by 7 bases, the J end by 4 bases, with 19 bases between. Germline V gene lookup returns CDR1 SQVTM and CDR2 ANQGSEA.

The genes are TRBV4-3 and TRBJ2-1; D possibly uses TRBD1 or TRBD2 (5 bases each). The V end was cut by 3 bases, the J end by 4 bases, with 10 bases between. CDR1 and CDR2 from the germline V gene are LGHNA and YSLEER. This CDR3 is built from 14 residues. In nucleotides, the CDR3 is TGCGCCAGCAGCCAGGGACGGACTTACAATGAGCAGTTCTTC. Protein product: CASSQGRTYNEQFF.

This rearrangement joins TRBV4-3 to TRBJ2-7; D uncertain. CDR3 size: 15 residues. V lost 0 bases and J lost 3, with 12 bases in between. Germline CDR1 and CDR2: LGHNA and YSLEER. DNA for the CDR3: TGCGCCAGCAGCCAAGATCATGGGGTGGGCTACGAGCAGTACTTC. Translated, it gives CASSQDHGVGYEQYF.

In this sample, this clone turned up a few times. The rearrangement links TRBV29-1 to TRBJ1-5; the D gene is possibly TRBD1 (6 bases). V lost 4 bases and J lost 2, with 9 bases in between. The germline gives CDR1 SQVTM, CDR2 ANQGSEA. The CDR3 sequence is 13 residues long. The CDR3 DNA reads as TGCAGCGTTGCAGCAGGGGGCAATCAGCCCCAGCATTTT. Residues: CSVAAGGNQPQHF.

In the case of this clone: In the same sample, other DNA sequences code for this CDR3. The V gene is TRBV2, the J gene TRBJ2-7; D is uncertain. CDR3 length: 11 residues. The V gene lost 1 base and the J gene lost 3 bases, with 1 base spanning the gap. The germline CDR1 and CDR2 sequences are SNHLY and FYNNEI. In DNA, the CDR3 is TGTGCCAGCAGTGAAGTCTACGAGCAGTACTTC. Encoded protein: CASSEVYEQYF.

This clone was seen only a few times. The V and J genes are TRBV30 and TRBJ1-1; D unresolved. With 0 bases removed from V and 3 bases from J, the gap between germline ends came to 8 bases. CDR1 is GTSNPN, CDR2 SVGIG, per germline (reference sequence). There are 13 residues in the CDR3. The CDR3 region is CAWSVRFDTEAFF. CDR3 nucleotide sequence: TGTGCCTGGAGTGTCCGATTTGACACTGAAGCTTTCTTT.

This clone was seen more than once but under ten times. The CDR3 DNA follows: TGCGCCAGCAGCGGAAGGGACAGTAAAGCTTTCTTT. It encodes CASSGRDSKAFF. J is TRBJ1-1 and V is TRBV5-1, with 7 bases lining up with TRBD1. Germline lookup yields CDR1 SGHRS and CDR2 YFSETQ. The CDR3 extends over 12 amino acids. Trimming took 4 bases from V and 9 from J; bases not matched to a gene: 6. The full variable domain, rest sourced from reference TRBV5-1 and TRBJ1-1, is KAGVTQTPRYLIKTRGQQVTLSCSPISGHRSVSWYQQTPGQGLQFLFEYFSETQRNKGNFPGRFSGRQFSNSRSEMNVSTLELGDSALYLCASSGRDSKAFFGQGTRLTVV.

This rearrangement joins TRBV6-5 to TRBJ2-3; D possibly corresponds to TRBD2 (6 bases). The CDR3 runs 13 residues. The germline gives CDR1 MNHEY, CDR2 SVGAGI. The V and J ends lost 11 bases and 1 base respectively, with 13 bases between them. CDR3 nucleotides: TGTGCCTCCCTGGGGGGAGGCACAGATACGCAGTATTTT. This encodes CASLGGGTDTQYF.

The chain is built from TRBV25-1 and TRBJ2-4; D unresolved. Germline CDR1 and CDR2: MGHDK and SYGVNS. The CDR3 runs to 13 residues. V lost 4 bases to trimming and J lost 0 bases, with 4 bases between them. The CDR3 DNA follows: TGTGCCAGCAGTGGGCTAGCCAAAAACATTCAGTACTTC. It translates to CASSGLAKNIQYF.